This T cell receptor beta chain was retrieved from a study of radiotherapy plus CTLA-4 blockade in lung cancer. Points from the study as a whole: Early clonal dynamics of blood T cells, together with interferon-beta, were reported as the best response predictor. After radiotherapy and ipilimumab, tumor-derived clones expanded in peripheral blood.

A remark on this clone: Its antigen is still unknown.

The method was immunoSEQ multiplex PCR; TCRdb's version includes in-frame clones alone and lacks a portion of them. Of 65,000 to 100,000 clones listed, roughly four fifths are singletons. The germline V gene has CDR1 SNHLY and CDR2 FYNNEI. This CDR3 has 12 amino acids. The trim removed 4 bases at V and 5 bases at J, leaving 2 bases unmatched. The rearrangement uses TRBV2 and TRBJ2-7, with 7 positions matching TRBD1. Source: peripheral blood, taken from a patient treated with radiotherapy plus ipilimumab. The sequence was collected from a human donor with non-small cell lung cancer who had stable disease on radiotherapy plus ipilimumab. The CDR3 is CASSVTGHEQYF. The CDR3 coding sequence is TGTGCCAGCAGTGTGACAGGGCACGAGCAGTACTTC.